These 2 T cell receptor beta chains originate from one sample sequenced in a study of T-cell reconstitution after alpha-beta-depleted transplantation in children. It was with unique molecular identifiers that the TCRbeta library was prepared. Using its own MiXCR run on the PCR reads, TCRdb lists one record per CDR3 protein. The sample lists approximately 1,000,000 distinct CDR3 sequences, roughly 29% seen once, with around 30% in the top ten. Sequencing was performed on PBMCs, mostly from graft donor cells, taken 360 days after TCRalphabeta/CD19-depleted stem cell transplant. The receptors were sampled from a boy under three years old who had a stem cell transplant for SCID, so the T cells may come from the graft donor.

The chain couples TRBV12-3 or TRBV12-4 to TRBJ1-5, with D tentatively TRBD1 (5 bases). The CDR3 consists of 13 residues. Trimming took off 10 bases at V and 3 bases at J, with 13 bases between the two ends. CDR3 protein: CATRRGFNQPQHF. The CDR3 DNA reads as TGTGCCACCCGGAGGGGTTTCAATCAGCCCCAGCATTTT.

The chain carries TRBV3-1 and TRBJ1-1, with D tentatively TRBD1 (5 bases). The V end was cut by 4 bases, the J end by 4 bases, with 19 bases between. Germline CDR1 LGHDT, CDR2 YNNKEL (reference sequence). This CDR3 contains 16 residues. In DNA, the CDR3 is TGTGCCAGCAGCCCCGGATATAGGGGTCAGGGCACTGAAGCTTTCTTT. Translating it yields CASSPGYRGQGTEAFF. Drawing the rest from reference TRBV3-1 and TRBJ1-1, the complete variable domain is DTAVSQTPKYLVTQMGNDKSIKCEQNLGHDTMYWYKQDSKKFLKIMFSYNNKELIINETVPNRFSPKSPDKAHLNLHINSLELGDSAVYFCASSPGYRGQGTEAFFGQGTRLTVV.